These T cell receptor beta chains were read from a single sample in a study of T-cell reconstitution after alpha-beta-depleted transplantation in children. TCRdb used MiXCR to reprocess the PCR reads, holding one entry per CDR3 protein. This table holds approximately 120,000 distinct CDR3 sequences, around a tenth found once. The material sequenced was PBMCs, mostly from graft donor cells, taken 180 days after TCRalphabeta/CD19-depleted stem cell transplant. These receptors came from a girl younger than two who had a stem cell transplant for combined immunodeficiency, so the T cells may come from the graft donor. CDR3s include the opening cysteine and the closing phenylalanine or tryptophan. D genes are given only for firm matches. Part of the rows lack a size; the others show once, few, many or a class for expanded clones.

j_call clone_size v_call d_call cdr3_nt cdr3_aa
TRBJ2-7 few TRBV5-1 . TGCGCCAGCAGCTTGGGCAGGGTCTCCTACGAGCAGTACTTC CASSLGRVSYEQYF
TRBJ2-2 . TRBV7-3 TRBD2 TGTGCCAGCAGTCGTAGCGGGGGGGCCGACGGGGAGCTGTTTTTT CASSRSGGADGELFF
TRBJ2-7 . TRBV7-8 TRBD1 TGTGCCAGCAGCTTCCAGGGGGACAACTACGAGCAGTACTTC CASSFQGDNYEQYF
TRBJ1-1 few TRBV20-1 . TGCAGTGCTAGAGTGGCCCCCGGCCGGGGCACTGAAGCTTTCTTT CSARVAPGRGTEAFF
TRBJ2-7 few TRBV5-1 . TGCGCCAGCAGCTTTGCCCTCGGCTACGAGCAGTACTTC CASSFALGYEQYF
TRBJ2-5 few TRBV27 . TGTGCCAGCAGTTTAAAGGGCCGGGGAGAGACCCAGTACTTC CASSLKGRGETQYF
TRBJ2-1 . TRBV18 . TGTGCCAGCTCACGGGCTAGATCGGACAATGAGCAGTTCTTC CASSRARSDNEQFF
TRBJ2-1 . TRBV20-1 . TGCAGTGCTAGACCCTCTCTGAATGAGCAGTTCTTC CSARPSLNEQFF
TRBJ1-1 . TRBV10-3 . TGTGCCATCAGTGAGTGGGAGATGAACACTGAAGCTTTCTTT CAISEWEMNTEAFF
TRBJ1-1 . TRBV6-5 . TGTGCCAGCAGCCTTTTAAAGGGCTCCCCATTCAGTGAAGCTTTCTTT CASSLLKGSPFSEAFF
TRBJ1-3 many TRBV12-3/TRBV12-4 . TGTGCCAGCCTCAGGGCTGGAAACACCATATATTTT CASLRAGNTIYF
TRBJ2-1 few TRBV7-8 TRBD2 TGTGCCAGCAGCATCGGGACTAGCGGGGGGTTCTACAATGAGCAGTTCTTC CASSIGTSGGFYNEQFF
TRBJ2-5 . TRBV24-1 . TGTGCCACCACCGCAGGTATTGGGGGCCAAGAGACCCAGTACTTC CATTAGIGGQETQYF
TRBJ2-3 . TRBV5-6 . TGTGCCAGCAGCCGGGGAGCCCGCACAGATACGCAGTATTTT CASSRGARTDTQYF
TRBJ2-7 few TRBV20-1 . TGCAGTGCTAGAGATTCGGGGGCCCCCTACGAGCAGTACTTC CSARDSGAPYEQYF
TRBJ2-5 . TRBV4-3 . TGCGCCAGCAGCCCAGGACCGGAAGAGACCCAGTACTTC CASSPGPEETQYF
TRBJ2-1 once TRBV4-1 . TGCGCCAGCAGCCAGGGGAGGGACAATGGGCAGTTCTTC CASSQGRDNGQFF
TRBJ2-7 few TRBV5-5 . TGTGCCAGCAGCTTGGAGGACCAGTGGAGCGAGCAGTACTTC CASSLEDQWSEQYF
TRBJ1-4 few TRBV27 . TGTGCCAGCAGCCAGGGTTGGGGAACTAATGAAAAACTGTTTTTT CASSQGWGTNEKLFF
TRBJ2-1 many TRBV5-1 TRBD1 TGCGCCAGCAGCGTCCGGGACAGCTACAATGAGCAGTTCTTC CASSVRDSYNEQFF
TRBJ2-2 few TRBV5-6 TRBD1 TGTGCCAGCAGCGCGGGACAGGGGGCCGGGGAGCTGTTTTTT CASSAGQGAGELFF
TRBJ2-1 . TRBV20-1 . TGCAGTGCTACGGGTTTAGGGATCAACGATGAGCAGTTCTTC CSATGLGINDEQFF
TRBJ1-4 many TRBV14 . TGTGCCAGCAGCCTCAACTCCGGGATCTATGAAAAACTGTTTTTT CASSLNSGIYEKLFF
TRBJ1-6 many TRBV12-3/TRBV12-4 . TGTGCCAGCAGTTTGGTGCAGGGTTTAAGATCACCCCTCCACTTT CASSLVQGLRSPLHF
TRBJ1-5 . TRBV6-1 TRBD1 TGTGCCAGCAGTGGAGGACAGGCCAATCAGCCCCAGCATTTT CASSGGQANQPQHF
TRBJ2-7 few TRBV7-2 . TGTGCCAGCAGCTTAGTGGTTACCTACGAGCAGTACTTC CASSLVVTYEQYF
TRBJ2-1 . TRBV29-1 TRBD2 TGCAGCGTTGAAGGAGGTCGGCTAGCGGGGATATACAATGAGCAGTTCTTC CSVEGGRLAGIYNEQFF
TRBJ2-3 . TRBV11-2 . TGTGCCAGCAGCCCTGGGCCCAGAGATACGCAGTATTTT CASSPGPRDTQYF
TRBJ2-1 few TRBV7-9 . TGTGCCAGCAGCTTAAGGCAGCTGAGCTCCTACAATGAGCAGTTCTTC CASSLRQLSSYNEQFF
TRBJ1-3 . TRBV12-3/TRBV12-4 TRBD1 TGTGCCAGCAGCCCGACAGGGGCTGGAAACACCATATATTTT CASSPTGAGNTIYF
TRBJ2-1 . TRBV12-3/TRBV12-4 TRBD1 TGTGCCAGCAGTTTTGGGACAGGTTTTGAGCAGTTCTTC CASSFGTGFEQFF
TRBJ2-1 . TRBV10-3 . TGTGCCATCAGCTTACAGGTAAACAATGAGCAGTTCTTC CAISLQVNNEQFF
TRBJ2-7 many TRBV12-3/TRBV12-4 TRBD1 TGTGCCAGCAGTTTTTTGCGACAGGGGAACGAGCAGTACTTC CASSFLRQGNEQYF